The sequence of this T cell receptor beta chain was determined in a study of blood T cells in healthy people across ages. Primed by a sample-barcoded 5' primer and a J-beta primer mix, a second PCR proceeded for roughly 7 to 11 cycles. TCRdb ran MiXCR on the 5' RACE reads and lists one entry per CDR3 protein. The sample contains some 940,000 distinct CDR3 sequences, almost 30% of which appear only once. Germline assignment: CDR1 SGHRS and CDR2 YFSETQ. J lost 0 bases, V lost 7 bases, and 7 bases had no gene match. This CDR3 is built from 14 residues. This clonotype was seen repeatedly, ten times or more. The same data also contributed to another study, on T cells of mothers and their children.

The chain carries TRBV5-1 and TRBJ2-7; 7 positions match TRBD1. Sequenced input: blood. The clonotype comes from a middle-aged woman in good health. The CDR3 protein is CASRTGTDSYEQYF. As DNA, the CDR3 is TGCGCCAGCCGCACCGGGACAGACTCCTACGAGCAGTACTTC.